This note documents a single T cell receptor (beta chain) sequence. This clonotype came up a few times. This receptor's antigen is unknown. One junction end does not reproduce the germline sequence, and a read error may be involved. The data belong to a study of prognosis after radiotherapy for stage I lung cancer (dated by TCRdb to the early 2020s). As for the study more broadly: Around 20 stage I NSCLC patients were enrolled in Nanjing, China, between early 2018 and January 2019. SBRT was delivered in 3 to 5 fractions with a biologically effective dose of at least 100 Gy, and image-guided IMRT or VMAT was used for delivery. Fourteen patients had newly diagnosed primary stage I lung tumors, and about 5 had oligometastatic NSCLC after surgical resection of the primary tumor. Distant metastases were developed by four of the 19 patients after SBRT, at a median of around seven months, whereas no significant progression was observed in the other 15 patients. The cohort comprised 13 men and six or seven women with a median age of roughly 69 years, ranging from about 53 to 84 years. On tumor histology, over 10 patients had adenocarcinoma and six or seven had squamous cell carcinoma. SBRT was not combined with any concurrent therapy in any patient. Every patient was deemed medically inoperable, more than ten because of comorbidities and more than 5 because they refused surgery. The study sequenced about 40 blood samples from around 20 patients, one before and one after SBRT per patient. Peripheral blood TCR beta repertoires were profiled in stage I NSCLC patients before and after stereotactic body radiotherapy, and the study then linked these repertoires to distant failure. Here is what the overall study found, with its caveats: Post-SBRT Shannon entropy and its change from baseline were lower in patients who developed distant metastases; baseline Shannon entropy was not associated with metastases. No determination of tumor specificity was made for expanded TCR clones. Unique TCR clone counts fell after SBRT (median approximately 10,000 before versus more than 6,500 after; Wilcoxon paired P=0.011). The study was limited by its small cohort and short follow-up, and the findings require independent validation. Differences in TRBV and TRBJ usage frequencies by metastasis status were reportedly observed in two V genes at baseline and in about 10 V and two J genes after SBRT. All reported P values were unadjusted for multiple comparisons.

Two rounds of multiplex PCR were used to amplify the TCR beta CDR3 region from genomic DNA. In the first PCR round, primers specific to each TRBV and TRBJ gene were used, and the primer sequences were filed in Chinese patent CN105087789A. The second PCR round used universal primers. The Roche High Pure PCR Template Preparation Kit was used to extract genomic DNA from frozen PBMCs. Paired-end sequencing with 151 bp reads was performed on the libraries using an Illumina HiSeq 3000. The original pipeline was this. CutAdapt was used to remove raw reads lacking the multiplex PCR primer sequences. PEAR was used to merge high-quality paired reads into contigs. By aligning each contig to reference sequences, MiXCR assigned the TRB V, D and J gene segments to that contig. CDR3 sequences were clustered by base quality and sequence similarity to remove sequencing errors. Shannon entropy, normalized by the natural log of the productive TCR sequence number, served as the measure of diversity. One minus Shannon entropy divided by the natural log of the number of unique clonotypes was used as the definition of clonality. The Youden index of ROC curves was used to select progression-free survival cut-offs for repertoire metrics, and analyses were performed in R 3.5.3. TCRdb ran its own pipeline on the public reads, namely fastp trimming at Q25 and MiXCR clone calling, and kept in-frame beta chains. All rows with the same CDR3 protein become a single entry with the most common DNA and genes. These V and J calls derive from TCRdb rather than the authors' analysis. The sample table lists 30,000 or so distinct CDR3 sequences, 25% to 40% of them with a count of one. 30% to 35% of the sample goes to the ten largest clones.

No patient had a history of other malignancies or prior chemotherapy or radiotherapy, and all had node-negative disease on CT and PET/CT. At each of two time points, roughly 6.5 milliliters of peripheral venous blood were collected in EDTA tubes. PBMCs were isolated by Ficoll-Paque Plus density-gradient centrifugation. Samples were stored at -80°C immediately after collection until analysis. The source material was PBMCs, sampled before or after stereotactic body radiation therapy (not recorded which). This sequence was found in a donor over 45 with non-small cell lung cancer.

The DNA sequence is given as TGCTCCGTTAATACAATCGCCAAAAACATTCAGTACTTC. Its protein reads: CSVNTIAKNIQYF. The chain couples TRBV6-2 or TRBV6-3 to TRBJ2-4, with the D gene not confidently named. From its cysteine to its phenylalanine, the CDR3 spans 13 amino acids. The CDR3 DNA has 39 bases and is translated from base 1. CDR1 is given as MNHEY and CDR2 as SVGEGT, both from the germline V gene.